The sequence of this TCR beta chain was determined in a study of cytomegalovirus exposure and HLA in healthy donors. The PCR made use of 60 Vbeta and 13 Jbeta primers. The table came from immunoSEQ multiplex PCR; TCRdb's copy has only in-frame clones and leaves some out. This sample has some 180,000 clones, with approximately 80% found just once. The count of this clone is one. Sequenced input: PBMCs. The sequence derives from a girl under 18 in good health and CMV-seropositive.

The CDR3 here is CASSPVARAAGEQYF. CDR3 sequence (DNA): TGTGCCAGTAGTCCTGTGGCAAGGGCCGCGGGTGAGCAGTACTTC. The chain carries TRBV19 and TRBJ2-7, with a possible D match to TRBD2 (5 bases). This CDR3 has 15 amino acids. V was pared by 5 bases and J by 7 bases, with 21 bases between. CDR1 is LNHDA and CDR2 is SQIVND in the germline V gene (reference sequence).